The 32 T cell receptor beta chains in this list originate from one sample, sequenced in a study of blood T cell repertoires in COVID-19 (TCRdb year 2020). The method behind the library was the immunoSEQ multiplex PCR assay. As stored in TCRdb, this immuneACCESS dataset retains in-frame rearrangements with V and J assigned. A fraction of the clones does not appear; measured against another copy, unresolved V genes explain less than half of the discrepancy, and the remainder lacks a known reason. In this sample the table shows 200,000 to 300,000 clones, roughly 84% of which occur a single time. In total, the top ten clones hold less than 5% of the sample. The sequenced sample was peripheral blood. The receptor set was obtained from a man in his sixties with acute or convalescent COVID-19.

This clone has only a few counts. The chain links TRBV9 to TRBJ2-5; no firm D call. This CDR3 comprises 15 residues. CDR1 is SGDLS, CDR2 YYNGEE, per germline. V lost 0 bases and J 1 base, leaving 10 bases between the germline ends. The CDR3 here is CASSVEGDIQETQYF. As DNA, the CDR3 is TGTGCCAGCAGCGTAGAAGGCGACATCCAAGAGACCCAGTACTTC.

There are a few counts of this clone. The chain links TRBV18 to TRBJ2-5; 10 nucleotides agree with TRBD2. CDR1 and CDR2 (germline): KGHSH, LQKENI. The CDR3 length is 17 residues. After removal of 2 bases from V and 5 bases from J, the junction contained 11 bases not matched to a gene. CDR3 protein: CASSPVASGGLLETQYF. CDR3 bases: TGTGCCAGCTCACCAGTTGCTAGCGGGGGCCTACTGGAGACCCAGTACTTC.

This clone has only one observation. The chain uses TRBV2 and TRBJ2-5; D is uncertain. Germline V gives CDR1 SNHLY, CDR2 FYNNEI. The CDR3 has 14 amino acids. The germline V and J ends were trimmed by 3 bases and 2 bases, with 10 bases remaining between them. The chain's CDR3 is CASSESSVQETQYF. CDR3 bases: TGTGCCAGCAGTGAGTCGAGCGTACAAGAGACCCAGTACTTC.

The V call is TRBV3-1 (or the pseudogene TRBV3-2), the J call TRBJ2-3; D unclear. Germline CDR1 LGHDT, CDR2 YNNKEL (reference sequence). Between the trimmed V and J ends, which lost 4 bases and 0 bases, there was a span of 5 bases. The CDR3 totals 13 residues. The DNA of the CDR3 is TGTGCCAGCAGCCCACAGAGCACAGATACGCAGTATTTT. This codes for CASSPQSTDTQYF.

V is TRBV6-4 and J is TRBJ2-1, with 8 nucleotides matching TRBD1. The CDR3 is made up of 20 amino acids. The junction had 22 bases not matched to a gene; V was cut back by 5 bases and J by 4 bases. Germline V lookup: CDR1 MRHNA, CDR2 SNTAGT. CDR3 bases: TGTGCCAGCAGTCTAATGGGGACAGGTGGGCTTTCGACCAATTACAATGAGCAGTTCTTC. Encoded protein: CASSLMGTGGLSTNYNEQFF.

This chain's CDR3 is CASTGQAHYEQYF. Here the CDR3 DNA reads TGTGCCAGCACCGGACAGGCCCACTACGAGCAGTACTTC. The rearrangement links TRBV6-5 to TRBJ2-7; TRBD1 matches at 7 bases. This CDR3 is 13 amino acids long. V lost 7 bases, J lost 3 bases, and 6 bases stayed unmatched. In germline, CDR1 is MNHEY, CDR2 SVGAGI.

This clone was found many times. V and J are TRBV21-1 and TRBJ2-7; the D call of TRBD2 is as the table states it, not checked on the DNA. TRBV21-1 corresponds to a pseudogene. This CDR3 comprises 14 residues. CDR3 sequence (DNA): TGTGCCAGCAGATCGGGTAGCGGGCCCTACGAGCAGTACTTC. Protein product: CASRSGSGPYEQYF.

The chain links TRBV12-3 or TRBV12-4 to TRBJ2-2, with D uncertain. The CDR3 is made up of 12 amino acids. Trimming removed 5 bases at V and 3 bases at J, with 4 bases between. The CDR3 DNA is TGTGCCAGCAGTCGGTACACCGGGGAGCTGTTTTTT. Its protein is CASSRYTGELFF.

The chain has TRBV5-1 and TRBJ2-5; no clear D. V was trimmed by 3 bases and J by 5 bases, leaving 11 bases between them. The CDR3 covers 13 residues. The germline V gene has CDR1 SGHRS and CDR2 YFSETQ. The CDR3 region is CASSSPGAETQYF. CDR3 nucleotide sequence: TGCGCCAGCAGCTCCCCCGGAGCCGAGACCCAGTACTTC.

CDR3 loop: CASSADRGNYGYTF. CDR3 nucleotide sequence: TGTGCCAGCAGCGCCGACAGGGGAAACTATGGCTACACCTTC. This rearrangement joins TRBV6-4 to TRBJ1-2; the match to TRBD1 covers 8 bases. This CDR3 has 14 amino acids. Germline CDR1 reads MRHNA; CDR2 reads SNTAGT. V shed 6 bases, J shed 2 bases, and the junction held 5 bases outside the gene matches.

This clone has only one observation. The V call is TRBV30, the J call TRBJ1-5; no reliable D call. The CDR3 consists of 17 residues. The germline V gene has CDR1 GTSNPN and CDR2 SVGIG (reference sequence). Trimming stripped 2 bases from V and 4 bases from J, with 21 bases between. The CDR3 here is CAWSRGPMGGLNQPQHF. CDR3 nucleotide sequence: TGTGCCTGGAGTCGCGGCCCCATGGGAGGGTTGAATCAGCCCCAGCATTTT.

The chain carries TRBV6-5 and TRBJ1-5; D is unclear. Germline V gene sequence: CDR1 MNHEY, CDR2 SVGAGI. This CDR3 contains 12 residues. Trimming took off 6 bases at V and 4 bases at J, with 7 bases between the two ends. CDR3 nucleotides: TGTGCCAGCAGCCCAACTAATCAGCCCCAGCATTTT. Its protein product is CASSPTNQPQHF.

The table lists this clone with a count of one. The J gene is TRBJ2-7, the V gene TRBV7-2, with unresolved D. V lost 1 base to trimming and J lost 0 bases, with 7 bases between them. In germline, CDR1 is SGHTA, CDR2 FQGNSA. The CDR3 is made up of 14 amino acids. CDR3 nucleotide sequence: TGTGCCAGCAGCTTAGTGGGCAACTCCTACGAGCAGTACTTC. This translates into CASSLVGNSYEQYF.

The CDR3 region has the DNA TGCGCCAGCAGCCACCCCCCCCAGACAGGGTCGGGTGCCTATGGCTACACCTTC. Encoded protein: CASSHPPQTGSGAYGYTF. The gene calls are TRBV4-1 and TRBJ1-2; TRBD1 matches at 7 bases. There are 18 residues in the CDR3. The ends lost 3 bases at V and 4 bases at J; junction bases unmatched: 17. Germline CDR1 is MGHRA and CDR2 is YSYEKL.

The gene calls are TRBV6-5 and TRBJ1-4, with unresolved D. The CDR3 runs to 15 residues. Trimming took off 5 bases at V and 0 bases at J, with 10 bases between the two ends. CDR1 MNHEY and CDR2 SVGAGI come from the germline V gene. The CDR3 sequence is CASSPYRPTNEKLFF. As DNA, the CDR3 is TGTGCCAGCAGTCCCTACAGACCAACTAATGAAAAACTGTTTTTT.

The chain employs TRBV7-3 and TRBJ2-5, with 10 bases fitting TRBD2. Losses at the gene ends were 1 base for V and 3 bases for J; bases not matched to a gene: 8. The V gene's germline CDR1 is SGHTA and CDR2 FQGTGA. The CDR3 contains 17 residues. CDR3 nucleotide sequence: TGTGCCAGCAGCTTAAGTGCTCTAGCGGGGGACGAAGAGACCCAGTACTTC. Translation gives CASSLSALAGDEETQYF.

The rearrangement joins TRBV6-2 or TRBV6-3 to TRBJ2-1; possibly TRBD2 for D (6 bases). Trimming shortened V by 0 bases and J by 8 bases, and 8 bases separated the two germline ends. The germline gives CDR1 MNHEY, CDR2 SVGEGT. This CDR3 comprises 13 residues. CDR3 coding DNA: TGTGCCAGCAGTTACTCGCCGGGAGATGAGCAGTTCTTC. Translating it yields CASSYSPGDEQFF.

The CDR3 sequence: CASKPTGAGNTIYF. The CDR3 bases are TGCGCCAGCAAACCCACAGGGGCTGGAAACACCATATATTTT. The V gene is TRBV5-1, the J gene TRBJ1-3; 7 bases fit TRBD1. The CDR3 length is 14 residues. Germline V gene sequence: CDR1 SGHRS, CDR2 YFSETQ. V dropped 6 bases and J dropped 2; count of bases not matched to a gene: 5.

This rearrangement joins TRBV18 to TRBJ2-1, with 7 bases matching TRBD2. The CDR3 consists of 17 residues. Germline loops: CDR1 KGHSH, CDR2 LQKENI. Trimming removed 0 bases from V and 5 bases from J; junction bases left unmatched: 10. CDR3 region: CASSPPLGGGPDNEQFF. The CDR3 nucleotides read TGTGCCAGCTCACCACCCCTGGGGGGAGGGCCGGACAATGAGCAGTTCTTC.

This clone was seen just once. This chain uses TRBV4-1 with TRBJ2-3; 10 positions match TRBD2. Germline CDR1 reads MGHRA; CDR2 reads YSYEKL. This CDR3 region has 15 residues. V gave up 4 bases and J gave up 6 bases; unmatched junction bases: 7. CDR3: CASSPYSGRMDTQYF. The CDR3 DNA is TGCGCCAGCAGCCCATATAGCGGGAGGATGGATACGCAGTATTTT.

About this clone: At the DNA level, this CDR3 is encoded by other sequences in the same sample as well. The chain recombines TRBV5-1 with TRBJ2-1; TRBD2 aligns across 7 bases. This CDR3 contains 13 residues. CDR1 and CDR2 (germline): SGHRS, YFSETQ. The V gene end was trimmed by 1 base and the J gene end by 7 bases; junction bases not matched to a gene: 2. The CDR3 spells CASSLTGGNEQFF. The DNA for the CDR3 is TGCGCCAGCAGCTTGACGGGGGGAAATGAGCAGTTCTTC.

The chain joins TRBV5-1 to TRBJ2-1, with TRBD2 matching 11 bases. This CDR3 is 17 amino acids long. V shed 2 bases, J shed 1 base, and the junction held 5 bases outside the gene matches. The germline CDR1 and CDR2 sequences are SGHRS and YFSETQ. DNA for the CDR3: TGCGCCAGCAGCTTCCTAGCGGGGGGCCTGTCCTACAATGAGCAGTTCTTC. Protein product: CASSFLAGGLSYNEQFF.

This chain joins TRBV7-9 and TRBJ2-5; 11 bases fit TRBD1. The germline gives CDR1 SEHNR, CDR2 FQNEAQ (reference sequence). This CDR3 has 16 residues. Losses at the gene ends were 2 bases for V and 5 bases for J; bases not matched to a gene: 7. CDR3 nucleotides: TGTGCCAGCAGCTTAAGTAGGACAGGGGGCGGGGAGACCCAGTACTTC. Its translation: CASSLSRTGGGETQYF.

The chain employs TRBV15 and TRBJ2-7, with 7 positions matching TRBD2. The CDR3 totals 16 residues. V shed 5 bases, J shed 5 bases, and the junction held 15 bases outside the gene matches. The germline gives CDR1 LNHNV, CDR2 YYDKDF (reference sequence). Written as DNA, the CDR3 is TGTGCCACCAGCCCGAGGCGGGAGAGCCTTCGGGACGAGCAGTACTTC. As protein: CATSPRRESLRDEQYF.

The chain links TRBV4-3 to TRBJ2-3; weak D call: TRBD1 (6 bases). Germline V gives CDR1 LGHNA, CDR2 YSLEER. Trimming removed 0 bases from V and 2 bases from J, with 12 bases in between. The CDR3 is 16 amino acids. CDR3 in DNA: TGCGCCAGCAGCCAAGATATTGGACAGAACACAGATACGCAGTATTTT. Amino acids: CASSQDIGQNTDTQYF.

The chain links TRBV18 to TRBJ2-1; D is possibly TRBD2 (6 bases). The CDR3 extends over 15 amino acids. The germline CDR1 and CDR2 sequences are KGHSH and LQKENI. Trimming took 4 bases from V and 4 from J, leaving 14 bases between them. CDR3 protein: CASSHSEGSYNEQFF. CDR3 coding DNA: TGTGCCAGCTCACATTCGGAGGGATCATACAATGAGCAGTTCTTC. The whole variable domain, filled in from reference TRBV18 and TRBJ2-1, reads NAGVMQNPRHLVRRRGQEARLRCSPMKGHSHVYWYRQLPEEGLKFMVYLQKENIIDESGMPKERFSAEFPKEGPSILRIQQVVRGDSAAYFCASSHSEGSYNEQFFGPGTRLTVL.

The chain recombines TRBV11-2 with TRBJ2-7; D possibly corresponds to TRBD2 (5 bases). Germline V CDR1 and CDR2: SGHAT, FQNNGV. The length of the CDR3 is 14 residues. V was cut by 0 bases and J by 2 bases, with 8 bases left in between. The CDR3 DNA reads as TGTGCCAGCAGCTTAGATTACGGGGCCTACGAGCAGTACTTC. Encoded protein: CASSLDYGAYEQYF.

This clone showed up just once. The chain is built from TRBV6-5 and TRBJ2-7, with 10 bases that match TRBD1. Trimming at V came to 6 bases and at J to 5 bases, leaving 10 bases not matched to a gene. CDR1 MNHEY and CDR2 SVGAGI come from the germline V gene. The CDR3 runs to 15 residues. CDR3 sequence: CASRAGTGVADEQYF. For the CDR3, the DNA is TGTGCCAGCAGGGCCGGGACAGGGGTCGCCGACGAGCAGTACTTC.

The rearrangement links TRBV7-6 to TRBJ2-7; the D gene is possibly TRBD2 (7 bases). Germline V lookup: CDR1 SGHVS, CDR2 FNYEAQ. The length of the CDR3 is 15 residues. Trimming shortened V by 5 bases and J by 2 bases, and 16 bases separated the two germline ends. This chain's CDR3 is CASSPEGGNTYEQYF. CDR3 nucleotide sequence: TGTGCCAGCAGCCCCGAGGGGGGGAACACCTACGAGCAGTACTTC.

In this sample, this clone turned up a few times. The genes are TRBV6-6 and TRBJ1-5; a possible D gene is TRBD1 (5 bases). The CDR3 loop spans 16 amino acids. The V end was cut by 5 bases, the J end by 0 bases, with 14 bases between. Germline CDR1 is MNHNY and CDR2 is SVGAGI (reference sequence). The CDR3 sequence: CASSPLTGVSNQPQHF. The CDR3 DNA follows: TGTGCCAGCAGTCCCCTCACGGGGGTTAGCAATCAGCCCCAGCATTTT.

This rearrangement joins TRBV28 to TRBJ1-2, with D hard to call. The V end lost 5 bases, the J end lost 2 bases, and 12 bases lay between the germline ends. Germline assignment: CDR1 MDHEN and CDR2 SYDVKM. The CDR3 covers 14 residues. The CDR3 spells CASSLLGGNYGYTF. DNA for the CDR3: TGTGCCAGCAGTCTCCTAGGAGGGAACTATGGCTACACCTTC.

This rearrangement joins TRBV5-1 to TRBJ2-3, with 10 positions matching TRBD1. The trim removed 2 bases at V and 4 bases at J, leaving 10 bases unmatched. This CDR3 spans 17 amino acids. Per the germline V gene, CDR1 is SGHRS and CDR2 is YFSETQ. The CDR3 sequence: CASSFNSGQGKADTQYF. CDR3 nucleotides: TGCGCCAGCAGCTTCAATTCGGGACAGGGGAAAGCAGATACGCAGTATTTT.